Sequencing of this TCR beta chain was carried out in a study of T cell repertoires in cytomegalovirus infection. TCRdb re-analysed the reads in MiXCR, keeping a single row per CDR3 protein. The table records approximately 290,000 distinct CDR3 sequences, about a quarter of them present only once. The CDR3 totals 14 residues. The V gene end was trimmed by 3 bases and the J gene end by 7 bases; junction bases not matched to a gene: 5. CDR1 is ENHRY, CDR2 SYGVKD, per germline. The chain combines TRBV10-3 with TRBJ2-1; 8 nucleotides match TRBD1. Sequenced sample: PBMCs. The origin of this receptor is a human donor in good health (CMV status not recorded). Some clones in this sample may be carry-over from other donors' samples. CDR3 in amino acids: CAISERTGRNEQFF. The CDR3, as DNA: TGTGCCATCAGTGAACGGACAGGGAGGAATGAGCAGTTCTTC.